Following are 23 T cell receptor beta chains from one sample sequenced in a study of post-analysis software for immune sequencing data. Their antigens are not known. Carried by the TCR beta cDNA libraries were unique molecular identifiers. TCRdb reanalysed the PCR reads using MiXCR and keeps one entry per CDR3 protein. The table shows some 700,000 distinct CDR3 sequences, with roughly three fifths occurring only once. Study-wide points: Compared with controls, patients had more of about 5 TRBV segments, including TRBV5-6, TRBV5-1 and TRBV20-1.

Material for sequencing was blood. The source is a girl aged 2-10 years with multiple sclerosis.

The V call is TRBV7-2, the J call TRBJ2-3, with 10 bases fitting TRBD2. V was pared by 2 bases and J by 2 bases, with 1 base of the junction left unmatched. Germline CDR1 and CDR2: SGHTA and FQGNSA. The CDR3 contains 15 residues. The CDR3, as DNA: TGTGCCAGCAGCTTACTAGCGGGAGCCACAGATACGCAGTATTTT. This encodes CASSLLAGATDTQYF.

The chain is built from TRBV5-5 and TRBJ1-1; D remains unclear. Trimming stripped 4 bases from V and 6 bases from J, with 10 bases between. This CDR3 is 12 amino acids long. Germline CDR1 reads SGHKS; CDR2 reads YYEKEE (reference sequence). CDR3 bases: TGTGCCAGCAGCCCCGCCCCCCCTGAAGCTTTCTTT. Its protein is CASSPAPPEAFF.

The J gene is TRBJ2-5, the V gene TRBV29-1, with unresolved D. CDR1 and CDR2 (germline): SQVTM, ANQGSEA. The CDR3 consists of 12 residues. Trimming cost V 7 bases and J 1 base, with 10 bases left between them. CDR3 sequence reads: CSGGWGQETQYF. The CDR3 DNA sequence: TGCAGCGGAGGTTGGGGCCAAGAGACCCAGTACTTC.

This clonotype came up a few times. The J gene is TRBJ2-5, the V gene TRBV5-1; D possibly corresponds to TRBD2 (6 bases). The V gene lost 0 bases and the J gene lost 8 bases, with 20 bases spanning the gap. This CDR3 comprises 16 residues. The germline V gene has CDR1 SGHRS and CDR2 YFSETQ. The CDR3, as DNA: TGCGCCAGCAGCTTGGGTCCTGCGGGGCCCAAAGGAACCCAGTACTTC. This encodes CASSLGPAGPKGTQYF.

The J gene is TRBJ2-3, the V gene TRBV4-3, with D perhaps matching TRBD2 (5 bases). The germline CDR1 and CDR2 sequences are LGHNA and YSLEER. The CDR3 extends over 16 amino acids. V gave up 0 bases and J gave up 5 bases, with 15 bases separating them. The CDR3 coding sequence is TGCGCCAGCAGCCAAGATATGAACGGGATTGTAGATACGCAGTATTTT. Protein sequence: CASSQDMNGIVDTQYF.

A word on this clonotype: Germline is not matched at one junction end, which may reflect a read error. The J gene is TRBJ2-5, the V gene TRBV7-2, with D hard to call. The CDR3 is 15 amino acids. Looked up from germline, CDR1 is SGHTA and CDR2 is FQGNSA. The CDR3 region has the DNA TGTGTCAGCAGCTCATCGACCAGCGTAGGAGAGACCCAGTACTTC. Its translation: CVSSSSTSVGETQYF. The whole variable domain, filled in from reference TRBV7-2 and TRBJ2-5, reads GAGVSQSPSNKVTEKGKDVELRCDPISGHTALYWYRQSLGQGLEFLIYFQGNSAPDKSGLPSDRFSAERTGGSVSTLTIQRTQQEDSAVYLCVSSSSTSVGETQYFGPGTRLLVL.

Comment on this clonotype: The junction departs from germline at one end; a sequencing error may be responsible. This chain links TRBV4-1 with TRBJ2-3, with TRBD2 matching over 11 bases. The CDR3 covers 17 residues. Germline CDR1 is MGHRA and CDR2 is YSYEKL. The DNA of the CDR3 is TGCGCCAGCAGCCAAGTTTTCGCGGGACTAGCGGTAGATGCGCAGTATTTT. Translating it yields CASSQVFAGLAVDAQYF.

This clonotype has more than one count but fewer than ten. V is TRBV29-1 and J is TRBJ2-7; perhaps TRBD2 as D (6 bases). The V gene's germline CDR1 is SQVTM and CDR2 ANQGSEA. This CDR3 is 12 amino acids long. V was cut by 4 bases and J by 7 bases, with 14 bases left in between. Here the CDR3 reads CSVGLALEEQYF. In nucleotides, the CDR3 is TGCAGCGTTGGGCTAGCGCTAGAAGAGCAGTACTTC.

The table lists this clonotype with a count of one. The chain combines TRBV12-3 or TRBV12-4 with TRBJ2-2; TRBD1 matches at 12 bases. V shed 0 bases and J 7 bases; nucleotides not matched to a gene: 6. This CDR3 region has 17 residues. The CDR3 loop is CASSLALGQGAGGELFF. The CDR3 DNA follows: TGTGCCAGCAGTTTAGCCTTGGGACAGGGGGCCGGCGGGGAGCTGTTTTTT.

V usage is TRBV4-3 and J usage is TRBJ2-3; the D is unclear. CDR1 is LGHNA and CDR2 is YSLEER in the germline V gene. V was trimmed by 0 bases and J by 4 bases, leaving 11 bases between them. This CDR3 is built from 15 residues. For the CDR3, the DNA is TGCGCCAGCAGCCAAGAGGGGTTTCAGGCAGATACGCAGTATTTT. This translates into CASSQEGFQADTQYF.

Worth noting for this clonotype: Mismatch with germline at one junction end may stem from a read error. The CDR3 protein is CAGSLGLRTQYF. The CDR3 DNA sequence: TGTGCCGGCAGCTTGGGGTTGCGGACGCAGTATTTT. The V call is TRBV7-2, the J call TRBJ2-3; D remains unclear. The CDR3 totals 12 residues. Germline V gene sequence: CDR1 SGHTA, CDR2 FQGNSA. Together with reference TRBV7-2 and TRBJ2-3, the CDR3 gives the full variable domain: GAGVSQSPSNKVTEKGKDVELRCDPISGHTALYWYRQSLGQGLEFLIYFQGNSAPDKSGLPSDRFSAERTGGSVSTLTIQRTQQEDSAVYLCAGSLGLRTQYFGPGTRLTVL.

This clonotype was found a few times. The V and J genes are TRBV5-1 and TRBJ2-2; 11 bases map to TRBD2. CDR1 and CDR2 (germline): SGHRS, YFSETQ. This CDR3 is 14 amino acids long. J gave up 9 bases and V 2 bases, and 3 bases lay outside the gene matches. CDR3 region: CASSLLAGDRELFF. In DNA, the CDR3 is TGCGCCAGCAGCTTACTAGCGGGGGACCGGGAGCTGTTTTTT. Combining the CDR3 with reference TRBV5-1 and TRBJ2-2 gives the whole variable domain KAGVTQTPRYLIKTRGQQVTLSCSPISGHRSVSWYQQTPGQGLQFLFEYFSETQRNKGNFPGRFSGRQFSNSRSEMNVSTLELGDSALYLCASSLLAGDRELFFGEGSRLTVL.

The rearrangement links TRBV5-5 to TRBJ2-5; D ambiguous. The closer fit of TRBJ2-7 to the DNA end suggests the J call may be wrong. The germline gives CDR1 SGHKS, CDR2 YYEKEE (reference sequence). The CDR3 runs to 15 residues. The CDR3: CASSLSHQTRYEQYF. The CDR3 DNA sequence: TGTGCCAGCAGCTTGAGCCACCAGACCCGCTACGAGCAGTACTTC.

The genes are TRBV5-1 and TRBJ2-4; TRBD1 might be the D (5 bases). Looked up from germline, CDR1 is SGHRS and CDR2 is YFSETQ. Trimming shortened V by 4 bases and J by 1 base, and 18 bases separated the two germline ends. The CDR3 length is 17 residues. CDR3 DNA sequence: TGCGCCAGCAGCGGGGCAGACCCAGCCGAGGCCAAAAACATTCAGTACTTC. Its protein product is CASSGADPAEAKNIQYF.

This sequence joins TRBV30 and TRBJ2-7; 12 nucleotides match TRBD2. Germline V gene lookup returns CDR1 GTSNPN and CDR2 SVGIG (reference sequence). The CDR3 sequence is 17 residues long. V shed 2 bases, J shed 4 bases, and the junction held 12 bases outside the gene matches. As DNA, the CDR3 is TGTGCCTGGAGTTTGGGGGTACTAGCGGGAGGATATTACGAGCAGTACTTC. Protein: CAWSLGVLAGGYYEQYF.

This rearrangement joins TRBV6-2 or TRBV6-3 to TRBJ2-7; unclear D gene. Per the germline V gene, CDR1 is MNHEY and CDR2 is SVGEGT. The CDR3 consists of 12 residues. V was shortened by 3 bases and J by 2 bases, with 5 bases between the two germline ends. The DNA of the CDR3 is TGTGCCAGCAGTTATAGGCCCTACGAGCAGTACTTC. Translated, it gives CASSYRPYEQYF.

A few counts support this clonotype. The chain carries TRBV29-1 and TRBJ2-3; tentative D call: TRBD2 (5 bases). The CDR3 length is 13 residues. The germline V gene encodes CDR1 SQVTM and CDR2 ANQGSEA. The V and J ends lost 7 bases and 1 base respectively, with 12 bases between them. CDR3 nucleotide sequence: TGCAGCGCCCGAGCGGAGGGCACAGATACGCAGTATTTT. It translates to CSARAEGTDTQYF.

V is TRBV6-2 or TRBV6-3 and J is TRBJ2-1; 11 bases are a match to TRBD2. CDR1 and CDR2 from the germline V gene are MNHEY and SVGEGT. V was clipped by 2 bases and J by 5 bases; unmatched bases: 5. This CDR3 spans 16 amino acids. The CDR3 coding sequence is TGTGCCAGCAGTTACCCTCGACTAGCGGGGAACAATGAGCAGTTCTTC. It specifies CASSYPRLAGNNEQFF.

This chain joins TRBV29-1 and TRBJ2-1, with D maybe TRBD2 (6 bases). From germline, CDR1 is SQVTM and CDR2 ANQGSEA. The CDR3 length is 11 residues. V lost 6 bases and J lost 15, with 18 bases in between. CDR3 residues: CSVEEEGTTFF. The CDR3 bases are TGCAGCGTCGAGGAGGAGGGGACGACGTTCTTC.

The V and J genes are TRBV7-9 and TRBJ2-7, with D possibly being TRBD2 (5 bases). The V end lost 5 bases, the J end lost 2 bases, and 16 bases lay between the germline ends. Germline V CDR1 and CDR2: SEHNR, FQNEAQ (reference sequence). The CDR3 sequence is 15 residues long. CDR3 amino acids: CASSLPERGTYEQYF. In DNA, the CDR3 is TGTGCCAGCAGCCTCCCGGAAAGAGGGACCTACGAGCAGTACTTC.

In this sample, this clonotype turned up a few times. The chain uses TRBV28 and TRBJ2-7, with 7 bases that match TRBD2. V lost 3 bases and J lost 1; bases outside the gene matches: 3. The CDR3 sequence is 14 residues long. Germline V gives CDR1 MDHEN, CDR2 SYDVKM. The CDR3 region is CASSFPGGSYEQYF. CDR3 bases: TGTGCCAGCAGTTTCCCGGGAGGATCCTACGAGCAGTACTTC.

The chain recombines TRBV6-2 or TRBV6-3 with TRBJ2-7; D remains unclear. The CDR3 runs 14 residues. V shed 2 bases and J shed 10 bases, with 18 bases lying between them. Germline CDR1 reads MNHEY; CDR2 reads SVGEGT. CDR3 nucleotides: TGTGCCAGCAGTTACCTGTTTCCCTCGCCAACCCAGTACTTC. Its translation is CASSYLFPSPTQYF.

This clonotype was detected a few times. The chain carries TRBV20-1 and TRBJ2-1; 8 bases map to TRBD2. With V trimmed by 5 bases and J by 2 bases, 8 bases remained unmatched. The CDR3 loop spans 15 amino acids. The germline CDR1 and CDR2 sequences are DFQATT and SNEGSKA (reference sequence). The CDR3 here is CSAQLRTSPYNEQFF. For the CDR3, the DNA is TGCAGTGCTCAACTCCGGACTAGCCCCTACAATGAGCAGTTCTTC.